The table lists the clone carrying this TCR beta chain with a count of one. These data originate in a study of blood T cell repertoires in COVID-19. Study overall: Italy, Spain and the United States were the sources of the convalescent and acute COVID-19 samples. T cells, B-cell-depleted T cells, or PBMCs supplied cDNA or gDNA.

V was cut by 0 bases and J by 4 bases, with 9 bases left in between. The CDR3 consists of 15 residues. The germline V gene has CDR1 KGHDR and CDR2 SFDVKD. Authors' processing steps: Estimates of nucleated cell counts were drawn from the amplification of reference gene primers. The assay was immunoSEQ multiplex PCR, and TCRdb's table has in-frame clones only and misses some. From that table come the V and J calls and clone size; the DNA was used to work out D and trimming. This table has tens of thousands of clones, about 86% appearing once. The J gene is TRBJ2-1, the V gene TRBV24-1, with D tentatively TRBD2 (5 bases). Sample: peripheral blood. The source of this sequence is a man in his sixties with acute or convalescent COVID-19. The CDR3 sequence: CATSDLRAGYNEQFF. CDR3 nucleotide sequence: TGTGCCACCAGTGATTTGCGTGCGGGTTACAATGAGCAGTTCTTC.